This TCR beta chain is drawn from a study of patients and donors after allogeneic stem cell transplantation. Each CDR3 protein gets one entry after TCRdb re-called the RT-PCR reads with MiXCR. Of roughly 140,000 distinct CDR3 sequences listed, about 36% are singletons. Sequencing input: blood, either unsorted or a sorted T cell fraction (not recorded which). The sequence was obtained from a human donor who was either an allogeneic HSCT recipient or a stem cell or donor lymphocyte infusion donor (not recorded which). It is not recorded whose cells these are; they may come from a transplant donor.

This chain's CDR3 is CSVEGASGSSGNTIYF. The CDR3 nucleotides are TGCAGCGTTGAAGGGGCGTCGGGTAGCTCTGGAAACACCATATATTTT. The genes are TRBV29-1 and TRBJ1-3, with D hard to call. The CDR3 is 16 amino acids. The germline V gene has CDR1 SQVTM and CDR2 ANQGSEA. Trimming stripped 1 base from V and 0 bases from J, with 13 bases between. The whole variable domain, filled in from reference TRBV29-1 and TRBJ1-3, reads SAVISQKPSRDICQRGTSLTIQCQVDSQVTMMFWYRQQPGQSLTLIATANQGSEATYESGFVIDKFPISRPNLTFSTLTVSNMSPEDSSIYLCSVEGASGSSGNTIYFGEGSWLTVV.